This note documents a single TCR beta chain sequence. This record comes from a study of blood T cell repertoires in COVID-19. Sequenced by immunoSEQ multiplex PCR; TCRdb stores in-frame clones only, minus some. The table includes about 140,000 clones, about 80% detected once. Germline V gene lookup returns CDR1 MDHEN and CDR2 SYDVKM. The CDR3 is 15 amino acids. The V gene end was trimmed by 4 bases and the J gene end by 1 base; junction bases not matched to a gene: 3. Material for sequencing was peripheral blood. The sequence was obtained from a human donor in a cohort sampled during active COVID-19. V usage is TRBV28 and J usage is TRBJ1-1, with TRBD1 matching 10 bases. The CDR3: CASSYRQGANTEAFF. The CDR3 coding sequence is TGTGCCAGCAGTTACAGACAGGGGGCGAACACTGAAGCTTTCTTT.